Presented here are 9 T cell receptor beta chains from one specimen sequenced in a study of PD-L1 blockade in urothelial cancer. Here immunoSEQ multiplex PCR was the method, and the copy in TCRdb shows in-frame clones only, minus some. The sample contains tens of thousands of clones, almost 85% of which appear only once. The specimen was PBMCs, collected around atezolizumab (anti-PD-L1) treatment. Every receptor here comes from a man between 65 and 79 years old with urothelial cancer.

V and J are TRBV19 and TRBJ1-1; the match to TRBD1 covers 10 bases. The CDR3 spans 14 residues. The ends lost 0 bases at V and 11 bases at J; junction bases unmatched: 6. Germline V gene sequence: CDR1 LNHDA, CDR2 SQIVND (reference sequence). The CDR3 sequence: CASSIDRGTGVAFF. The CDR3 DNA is TGTGCCAGTAGTATAGATCGGGGGACAGGGGTTGCTTTCTTT.

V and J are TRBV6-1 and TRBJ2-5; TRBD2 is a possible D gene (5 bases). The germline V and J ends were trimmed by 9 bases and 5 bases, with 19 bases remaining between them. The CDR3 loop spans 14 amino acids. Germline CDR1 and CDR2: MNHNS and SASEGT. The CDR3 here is CASVLGGPGETQYF. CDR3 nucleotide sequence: TGTGCCAGTGTTCTTGGCGGGCCGGGGGAGACCCAGTACTTC.

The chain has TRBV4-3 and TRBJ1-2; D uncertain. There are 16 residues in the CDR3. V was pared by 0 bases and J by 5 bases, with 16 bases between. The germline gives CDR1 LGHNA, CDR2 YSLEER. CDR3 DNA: TGCGCCAGCAGCCAAGACCGAGGAGGGAGGAGGTATGGCTACACCTTC. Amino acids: CASSQDRGGRRYGYTF.

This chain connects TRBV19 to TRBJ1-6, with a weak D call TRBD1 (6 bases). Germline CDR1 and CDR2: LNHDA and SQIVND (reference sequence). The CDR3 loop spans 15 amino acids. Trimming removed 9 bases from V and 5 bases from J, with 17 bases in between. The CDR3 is CASTPGTTDNSPLHF. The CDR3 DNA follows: TGTGCCAGCACCCCCGGGACAACCGATAATTCACCCCTCCACTTT.

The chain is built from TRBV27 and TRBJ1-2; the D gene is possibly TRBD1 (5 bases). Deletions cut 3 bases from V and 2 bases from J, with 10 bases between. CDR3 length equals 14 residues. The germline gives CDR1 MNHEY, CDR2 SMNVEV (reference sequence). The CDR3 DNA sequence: TGTGCCAGCAGTTTCCAGGGAACCAACTATGGCTACACCTTC. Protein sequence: CASSFQGTNYGYTF.

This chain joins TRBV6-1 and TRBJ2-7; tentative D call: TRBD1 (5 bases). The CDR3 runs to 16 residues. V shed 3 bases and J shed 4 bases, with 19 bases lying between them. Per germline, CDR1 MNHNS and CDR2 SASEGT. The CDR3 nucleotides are TGTGCCAGCAGTGAGGAAGGGTGGCAGGGTCTGTACGAGCAGTACTTC. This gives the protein CASSEEGWQGLYEQYF.

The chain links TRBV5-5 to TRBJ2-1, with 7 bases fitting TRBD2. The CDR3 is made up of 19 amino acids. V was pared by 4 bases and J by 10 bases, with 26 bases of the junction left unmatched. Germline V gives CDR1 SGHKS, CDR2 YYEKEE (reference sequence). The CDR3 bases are TGTGCCAGCAGCCCCCCCGGACGAGCGGGATCAGGGAGGTATAGCGAGCAGTTCTTC. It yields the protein CASSPPGRAGSGRYSEQFF. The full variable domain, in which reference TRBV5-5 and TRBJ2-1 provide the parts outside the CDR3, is DAGVTQSPTHLIKTRGQQVTLRCSPISGHKSVSWYQQVLGQGPQFIFQYYEKEERGRGNFPDRFSARQFPNYSSELNVNALLLGDSALYLCASSPPGRAGSGRYSEQFFGPGTRLTVL.

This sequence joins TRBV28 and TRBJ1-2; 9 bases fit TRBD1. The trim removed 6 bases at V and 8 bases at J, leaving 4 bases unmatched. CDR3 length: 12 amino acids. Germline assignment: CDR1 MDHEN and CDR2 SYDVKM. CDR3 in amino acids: CASRTGGGGYTF. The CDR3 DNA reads TGTGCCAGCAGAACAGGGGGCGGGGGCTACACCTTC.

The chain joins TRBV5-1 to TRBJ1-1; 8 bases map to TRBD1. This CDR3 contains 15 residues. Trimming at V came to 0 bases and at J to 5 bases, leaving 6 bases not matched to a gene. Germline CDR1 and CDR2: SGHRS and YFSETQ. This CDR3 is CASSLGTGGGTEAFF. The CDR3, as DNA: TGCGCCAGCAGCTTGGGAACAGGGGGGGGTACTGAAGCTTTCTTT.